This TCR beta chain was retrieved from a study of T cell responses to AZD1222 COVID-19 vaccine. Points from the study as a whole: Distributed over spike, vaccine-associated CD4 TCRs predominated at 160-218 and 743-854. Donors were mostly white British, more females; clonal diversity possibly underestimated. Nearly half of the spike-specific TCRs reportedly recognize variant regions that carry no mutations. Repertoires were collected only later (after the peak T cell response had occurred).

Method: immunoSEQ multiplex PCR; TCRdb's copy keeps in-frame clones and lacks some. The data hold around 160,000 clones, with just over 90% observed a single time. For this clone: Its matching antigen is unknown.

The CDR3 length is 16 residues. J gave up 4 bases and V 2 bases, and 6 bases lay outside the gene matches. From germline, CDR1 is MNHEY and CDR2 SMNVEV (reference sequence). This receptor was taken from an adult who received the AZD1222 COVID-19 vaccine. V is TRBV27 and J is TRBJ2-1; 9 nucleotides line up with TRBD2. The source was peripheral blood, collected 28 days after the second AZD1222 dose. The CDR3 region is CASSLIAGGRYNEQFF. CDR3 coding DNA: TGTGCCAGCAGTTTAATCGCGGGGGGGCGATACAATGAGCAGTTCTTC.